This TCR beta chain was sequenced during a study of Ad26.COV2.S vaccination and SARS-CoV-2 variants. This clone has only a few counts. Generated by immunoSEQ multiplex PCR, the TCRdb table keeps only in-frame clones and is missing some. Of about 260,000 clones in the sample, around 85% were seen once. This sample's treatment: about 20 received Ad26.COV2.S at low or high dose, single or two shots; about 5 received placebo; per-sample allocation not given. Day 63 after the first injection of vaccine or placebo was the sampling time. This TCR came from a person between 18 and 59 years old who received the Ad26.COV2.S COVID-19 vaccine or a placebo. The source material was peripheral blood, sampled in a trial of Ad26.COV2.S vaccine versus placebo.

Written as DNA, the CDR3 is TGTGCCAGCACCTCGCTGGCGAGAAGGAACACTGAAGCTTTCTTT. This encodes CASTSLARRNTEAFF. The rearrangement links TRBV5-3 to TRBJ1-1; the D is unclear. TRBV5-3 is assigned to the ORF class and has an uncertain function. The CDR3 contains 15 residues. Trimming removed 8 bases at V and 1 base at J, with 18 bases between.